This T cell receptor beta chain was documented in a study of cytomegalovirus exposure and HLA in healthy donors. Study in general: About 179 million T cells yielded around 120 million unique TCR beta sequences in earlier analysis.

CDR3 length: 15 residues. With 1 base removed from V and 5 bases from J, the gap between germline ends came to 14 bases. Per the germline V gene, CDR1 is MDHEN and CDR2 is SYDVKM. Both 60 Vbeta primers and 13 Jbeta primers went into the PCR. Here immunoSEQ multiplex PCR was the method, and the copy in TCRdb shows in-frame clones only, minus some. Of roughly 150,000 clones listed, about four fifths were seen once; the top ten hold around 6.2%. A remark on this clone: The antigen is not known.

The study, taken as a whole, reports: A later analysis, which compared TCR beta chains of equal frequency, found the HLA-associated ones more clonally expanded. The study carried out a later analysis of TCR beta sequences. It associated approximately 17,000 of them with specific HLA alleles at a false discovery rate of 0.05. Most of the CMV-associated TCR beta chains (in a later analysis) appeared to be HLA-restricted.

This clonotype was sampled from a man aged 25 to 40 in good health and CMV-seropositive. The J gene is TRBJ1-1, the V gene TRBV28, with a tentative D call TRBD1 (6 bases). Sequencing was carried out using PBMCs. The CDR3 protein is CASSLFPRGETEAFF. The CDR3 bases are TGTGCCAGCAGTTTATTTCCCAGGGGAGAAACTGAAGCTTTCTTT.